The 10 T cell receptor beta chains reported below all come from one sample, sequenced in a study of blood T cell repertoires in COVID-19. The assay was immunoSEQ multiplex PCR, and TCRdb's table has in-frame clones only and misses some. The sample includes about 50,000 clones, about 92% of them seen just once. Sequencing used peripheral blood. These receptors came from a human donor in a cohort sampled during active COVID-19.

The chain uses TRBV2 and TRBJ2-7, with D maybe TRBD2 (7 bases). Trimming left V 6 bases short and J 2 bases short, with 17 bases between. The germline V gene encodes CDR1 SNHLY and CDR2 FYNNEI. The CDR3 is made up of 15 amino acids. As DNA, the CDR3 is TGTGCCAGCAGATTCAGGGGAGGGTTTACCTACGAGCAGTACTTC. Amino acids: CASRFRGGFTYEQYF.

The V and J genes are TRBV28 and TRBJ1-2; 11 positions match TRBD1. The CDR3 spans 15 residues. Germline assignment: CDR1 MDHEN and CDR2 SYDVKM. Trimming cost V 6 bases and J 3 bases; bases outside gene matches: 6. CDR3 region: CASSLGTGGHYGYTF. CDR3 nucleotide sequence: TGTGCCAGCAGCCTAGGGACAGGGGGACACTATGGCTACACCTTC.

The chain couples TRBV5-6 to TRBJ1-6, with no clear D. Trimming shortened V by 1 base and J by 8 bases, and 10 bases separated the two germline ends. The CDR3 has 14 amino acids. Germline V gene data show CDR1 as SGHDT and CDR2 as YYEEEE. The CDR3 spells CASSLRQAYSPLHF. The DNA of the CDR3 is TGTGCCAGCAGCTTGAGGCAGGCTTATTCACCCCTCCACTTT.

The genes are TRBV27 and TRBJ1-5; D not resolved. Germline loops: CDR1 MNHEY, CDR2 SMNVEV (reference sequence). The CDR3 totals 16 residues. The V end was cut by 0 bases, the J end by 3 bases, with 12 bases between. The DNA of the CDR3 is TGTGCCAGCAGTTTATCGGGCAACCATCCCAATCAGCCCCAGCATTTT. Its protein product is CASSLSGNHPNQPQHF.

The chain couples TRBV9 to TRBJ2-5; 7 nucleotides match TRBD1. CDR1 is SGDLS and CDR2 is YYNGEE in the germline V gene. The length of the CDR3 is 15 residues. With V trimmed by 4 bases and J by 1 base, 7 bases remained unmatched. CDR3 sequence reads: CASSSGQALQETQYF. CDR3 nucleotides: TGTGCCAGCAGCTCCGGACAGGCCCTCCAAGAGACCCAGTACTTC.

The chain is built from TRBV5-1 and TRBJ1-1; unclear D gene. CDR1 and CDR2 (germline): SGHRS, YFSETQ. V was cut by 4 bases and J by 7 bases, with 14 bases left in between. This CDR3 spans 13 amino acids. CDR3: CASSPGDLFEAFF. CDR3 in DNA: TGCGCCAGCAGCCCCGGAGATTTATTTGAAGCTTTCTTT. Filled out from reference TRBV5-1 and TRBJ1-1, the complete variable domain reads KAGVTQTPRYLIKTRGQQVTLSCSPISGHRSVSWYQQTPGQGLQFLFEYFSETQRNKGNFPGRFSGRQFSNSRSEMNVSTLELGDSALYLCASSPGDLFEAFFGQGTRLTVV.

V is TRBV9 and J is TRBJ2-2; D possibly corresponds to TRBD1 (5 bases). The V end was cut by 0 bases, the J end by 8 bases, with 8 bases between. In germline, CDR1 is SGDLS, CDR2 YYNGEE. The CDR3 runs 13 residues. The DNA for the CDR3 is TGTGCCAGCAGCGTAGACCAGGGTGGGGAGCTGTTTTTT. This codes for CASSVDQGGELFF. Looking up the rest from reference TRBV9 and TRBJ2-2 gives the full variable domain: DSGVTQTPKHLITATGQRVTLRCSPRSGDLSVYWYQQSLDQGLQFLIQYYNGEERAKGNILERFSAQQFPDLHSELNLSSLELGDSALYFCASSVDQGGELFFGEGSRLTVL.

This rearrangement joins TRBV27 to TRBJ1-6; 7 bases match TRBD1. CDR3 size: 13 residues. Germline CDR1 MNHEY, CDR2 SMNVEV (reference sequence). Trimming at V came to 6 bases and at J to 8 bases, leaving 4 bases not matched to a gene. Written as DNA, the CDR3 is TGTGCCAGCAGACCGCAGGGGGATTCACCCCTCCACTTT. Translated: CASRPQGDSPLHF.

This rearrangement joins TRBV9 to TRBJ1-4, with D unresolved. In germline, CDR1 is SGDLS, CDR2 YYNGEE. Trimming stripped 1 base from V and 3 bases from J, with 7 bases between. CDR3 length: 14 residues. The CDR3 bases are TGTGCCAGCAGCGTAAATCCGGCTAATGAAAAACTGTTTTTT. Amino acid sequence: CASSVNPANEKLFF.

The rearrangement uses TRBV11-2 and TRBJ2-1, with TRBD1 matching 9 bases. The CDR3 is 14 amino acids. CDR1 SGHAT and CDR2 FQNNGV come from the germline V gene. The junction had 4 bases not matched to a gene; V was cut back by 5 bases and J by 5 bases. The CDR3 here is CASSLTGGDNEQFF. The CDR3 DNA reads as TGTGCCAGCAGCCTGACAGGGGGAGACAATGAGCAGTTCTTC.